These 24 T cell receptor beta chains came from one sample sequenced in a study of CD8 T cells in ankylosing spondylitis. These TCRs are of unknown antigen specificity. Points from the study as a whole: Made up of eight highly homologous variants, a TCR beta motif appeared characteristic of ankylosing spondylitis blood.

TCRdb itself ran the 5' RACE reads through MiXCR, one entry per CDR3 protein. The sample shows hundreds of thousands of distinct CDR3 sequences, roughly 25% of them seen only once. Sequenced material: blood, either unsorted or a sorted T cell fraction (not recorded which). The receptors here all came from a male donor with ankylosing spondylitis.

This clonotype was recorded a few times. In nucleotides, the CDR3 is TGTGCCAGCAGCTTAGGGACATCGACTAACGAGCAGTACTTC. It is translated as CASSLGTSTNEQYF. The genes are TRBV11-2 and TRBJ2-7; D tentatively reads TRBD1 or TRBD2 (5 bases each). Trimming took 1 base from V and 5 from J, leaving 12 bases between them. The CDR3 is 14 amino acids. Per germline, CDR1 SGHAT and CDR2 FQNNGV.

DNA of the CDR3: TGTGCCAGCAGCGCCGGGACCCCAGGTAGCATTCAGTACTTC. Its translation: CASSAGTPGSIQYF. The chain employs TRBV9 and TRBJ2-4, with D perhaps matching TRBD1 or TRBD2 (5 bases each). This CDR3 is built from 14 residues. Per germline, CDR1 SGDLS and CDR2 YYNGEE. Trimming removed 3 bases at V and 9 bases at J, with 16 bases between.

CDR3 protein: CASSEGPAGYTF. Written as DNA, the CDR3 is TGTGCCAGCAGTGAAGGTCCGGCTGGCTACACCTTC. The V gene is TRBV2, the J gene TRBJ1-2; the D is unclear. There are 12 residues in the CDR3. Between the trimmed V and J ends, which lost 1 base and 7 bases, there was a span of 7 bases. CDR1 is SNHLY and CDR2 is FYNNEI in the germline V gene.

In its sample, this clonotype was seen many times. The rearrangement joins TRBV12-3 or TRBV12-4 to TRBJ1-2; tentatively, D is TRBD1 (6 bases). V shed 6 bases and J shed 5 bases, with 10 bases lying between them. This CDR3 region has 12 residues. CDR3: CASSFQGYGYTF. The CDR3 DNA reads as TGTGCCAGCAGCTTTCAGGGGTATGGCTACACCTTC.

The chain employs TRBV10-3 and TRBJ2-7; tentatively, D is TRBD2 (6 bases). Germline V gene sequence: CDR1 ENHRY, CDR2 SYGVKD. Trimming left V 10 bases short and J 0 bases short, with 19 bases between. The CDR3 is made up of 15 amino acids. The CDR3 here is CATYDSGLSSYEQYV. The CDR3 DNA is TGTGCCACCTACGACTCGGGACTGAGCTCCTACGAGCAGTACGTC.

CDR3 loop: CASTPYSGTSGRASGAGELFF. CDR3 DNA: TGCGCCAGCACACCCTACTCCGGGACTAGCGGGAGGGCAAGTGGGGCCGGGGAGCTGTTTTTT. V and J are TRBV10-2 and TRBJ2-2, with 16 bases lining up with TRBD2. The V gene end was trimmed by 7 bases and the J gene end by 6 bases; junction bases not matched to a gene: 20. The V gene's germline CDR1 is WSHSY and CDR2 SAAADI. CDR3 length equals 21 residues.

A few counts support this clonotype. The rearrangement uses TRBV20-1 and TRBJ2-3; D ambiguous. Per the germline V gene, CDR1 is DFQATT and CDR2 is SNEGSKA (reference sequence). The CDR3 extends over 13 amino acids. The germline V and J ends were trimmed by 6 bases and 4 bases, with 14 bases remaining between them. The DNA for the CDR3 is TGCAGTGCCCCTTGGTCGGGCGCAGATACGCAGTATTTT. Its protein is CSAPWSGADTQYF.

This clonotype was seen more than once but under ten times. This chain connects TRBV12-3 or TRBV12-4 to TRBJ1-2; 7 positions match TRBD1. J lost 3 bases, V lost 5 bases, and 3 bases had no gene match. This CDR3 contains 13 residues. The CDR3: CASSKTGDYGYTF. The CDR3 DNA sequence: TGTGCCAGCAGTAAAACAGGGGACTATGGCTACACCTTC.

In regard to this clonotype: Since a much larger clone is just one base distant, this may be a read error. The chain employs TRBV6-1 and TRBJ2-1; D not certain. Germline V gene sequence: CDR1 MNHNS, CDR2 SASEGT. This CDR3 comprises 13 residues. The V and J ends lost 6 bases and 4 bases respectively, with 10 bases between them. The CDR3 DNA reads as TGTGCCAGCAGCCGGGTCAGTTACAATGAGCAGTTCTTC. Its translation is CASSRVSYNEQFF.

The rearrangement uses TRBV11-3 and TRBJ1-4, with D maybe TRBD1 (5 bases). The CDR3 consists of 14 residues. V was pared by 4 bases and J by 10 bases, with 16 bases between. Per the germline V gene, CDR1 is SGHNT and CDR2 is YENEEA. The CDR3 bases are TGTGCCAGCAGCTACGCCGGGACCCGAGGAAAACTGTTTTTT. Its protein product is CASSYAGTRGKLFF.

The V gene is TRBV18, the J gene TRBJ1-2, with D hard to call. The germline V gene has CDR1 KGHSH and CDR2 LQKENI. The CDR3 covers 15 residues. V lost 3 bases, J lost 2 bases, and 13 bases lay in between. This chain's CDR3 is CASSPQWNQNYGYTF. CDR3 DNA: TGTGCCAGCTCACCCCAGTGGAATCAAAACTATGGCTACACCTTC. Complete variable domain (other parts from reference TRBV18 and TRBJ1-2): NAGVMQNPRHLVRRRGQEARLRCSPMKGHSHVYWYRQLPEEGLKFMVYLQKENIIDESGMPKERFSAEFPKEGPSILRIQQVVRGDSAAYFCASSPQWNQNYGYTFGSGTRLTVV.

The rearrangement joins TRBV12-3 or TRBV12-4 to TRBJ1-6, with D possibly TRBD1 on 6 matching bases. The CDR3 spans 13 residues. V was cut by 3 bases and J by 8 bases, with 8 bases left in between. In DNA form, the CDR3 reads TGTGCCAGCAGTTTGAACAGGGATTCACCCCTCCACTTT. It encodes CASSLNRDSPLHF.

The table lists this clonotype with many counts. The V gene is TRBV7-2, the J gene TRBJ2-5; D not certain. CDR3 length: 13 residues. Germline V CDR1 and CDR2: SGHTA, FQGNSA. Trimming removed 2 bases at V and 1 base at J, with 5 bases between. The DNA for the CDR3 is TGTGCCAGCAGCTTAAACCGCCAAGAGACCCAGTACTTC. Translating gives CASSLNRQETQYF.

The chain is built from TRBV24-1 and TRBJ1-2; D call uncertain. CDR1 and CDR2 (germline): KGHDR, SFDVKD. V lost 4 bases and J lost 4, with 6 bases in between. The length of the CDR3 is 12 residues. CDR3 in amino acids: CATSDGSYGYTF. The DNA for the CDR3 is TGTGCCACCAGTGACGGCTCCTATGGCTACACCTTC.

The chain employs TRBV12-3 or TRBV12-4 and TRBJ2-2, with 11 bases fitting TRBD2. The trim removed 3 bases at V and 3 bases at J, leaving 3 bases unmatched. This CDR3 is built from 16 residues. CDR3 sequence reads: CASSFGLAGYTGELFF. The DNA for the CDR3 is TGTGCCAGCAGTTTCGGACTAGCGGGTTACACCGGGGAGCTGTTTTTT.

This clonotype was counted a few times. The rearrangement uses TRBV11-3 and TRBJ2-1; 7 nucleotides line up with TRBD2. Germline lookup yields CDR1 SGHNT and CDR2 YENEEA. After removal of 2 bases from V and 10 bases from J, the junction contained 8 bases not matched to a gene. This CDR3 spans 14 amino acids. The CDR3 reads CASSLPFQGGEQFF. The CDR3 bases are TGTGCCAGCAGCTTACCCTTCCAGGGAGGGGAGCAGTTCTTC.

This chain connects TRBV20-1 to TRBJ2-5; 8 positions match TRBD2. There are 18 residues in the CDR3. Trimming took 3 bases from V and 5 from J; bases not matched to a gene: 20. CDR1 DFQATT and CDR2 SNEGSKA come from the germline V gene (reference sequence). CDR3 sequence: CSARERLFGGRRGETQYF. The CDR3 coding sequence is TGCAGTGCTAGGGAACGACTGTTTGGCGGGAGGAGGGGGGAGACCCAGTACTTC.

A few counts support this clonotype. The chain has TRBV5-1 and TRBJ1-3; D uncertain. Per germline, CDR1 SGHRS and CDR2 YFSETQ. The V end lost 0 bases, the J end lost 0 bases, and 16 bases lay between the germline ends. CDR3 length equals 18 residues. The CDR3 reads CASSLEVLTGNSGNTIYF. CDR3 DNA: TGCGCCAGCAGCTTGGAGGTTCTTACGGGCAACTCTGGAAACACCATATATTTT.

The genes are TRBV11-2 and TRBJ1-2; D is perhaps TRBD1 (6 bases). Germline CDR1 reads SGHAT; CDR2 reads FQNNGV. V dropped 6 bases and J dropped 3 bases, with 14 bases sitting between them. The CDR3 sequence is 14 residues long. CDR3: CASSRTRGDYGYTF. For the CDR3, the DNA is TGTGCCAGCAGTCGAACTAGGGGGGACTATGGCTACACCTTC.

This clonotype was detected only a few times. The chain couples TRBV20-1 to TRBJ2-3; D is possibly TRBD1 or TRBD2 (5 bases each). Trimming cost V 6 bases and J 2 bases, with 15 bases left between them. The CDR3 sequence is 14 residues long. CDR1 and CDR2 (germline): DFQATT, SNEGSKA (reference sequence). The chain's CDR3 is CSATKGTITDTQYF. In nucleotides, the CDR3 is TGCAGTGCCACGAAAGGGACCATCACAGATACGCAGTATTTT.

This sequence joins TRBV27 and TRBJ1-3; possible D gene TRBD1, 5 bases. Trimming cost V 5 bases and J 0 bases, with 11 bases left between them. The germline gives CDR1 MNHEY, CDR2 SMNVEV (reference sequence). This CDR3 contains 15 residues. The CDR3 region has the DNA TGTGCCAGCAGTCGATGGGGGAGCTCTGGAAACACCATATATTTT. This translates into CASSRWGSSGNTIYF.

This clonotype was observed a few times. This chain joins TRBV10-3 and TRBJ2-5; D unresolved. The CDR3 has 12 amino acids. The V gene's germline CDR1 is ENHRY and CDR2 SYGVKD. V shed 4 bases and J shed 4 bases, with 7 bases lying between them. The CDR3 bases are TGTGCCATCAGTGTGTACGGAGAGACCCAGTACTTC. Translated, it gives CAISVYGETQYF.

This clonotype was counted a few times. This chain uses TRBV30 with TRBJ1-2, with D unresolved. The V gene's germline CDR1 is GTSNPN and CDR2 SVGIG (reference sequence). The CDR3 is made up of 16 amino acids. V shed 4 bases and J shed 2 bases, with 20 bases lying between them. The CDR3 DNA follows: TGTGCCTGGACCCGCCGCCAGGCCAGCGTCAACTATGGCTACACCTTC. This sequence encodes CAWTRRQASVNYGYTF. Looking up the rest from reference TRBV30 and TRBJ1-2 gives the full variable domain: SQTIHQWPATLVQPVGSPLSLECTVEGTSNPNLYWYRQAAGRGLQLLFYSVGIGQISSEVPQNLSASRPQDRQFILSSKKLLLSDSGFYLCAWTRRQASVNYGYTFGSGTRLTVV.

The rearrangement links TRBV7-2 to TRBJ2-2; D is ambiguous. The V gene lost 0 bases and the J gene lost 3 bases, with 5 bases spanning the gap. Germline lookup yields CDR1 SGHTA and CDR2 FQGNSA. The CDR3 sequence is 14 residues long. The CDR3 DNA is TGTGCCAGCAGCTTAGCCCTTGACACCGGGGAGCTGTTTTTT. This sequence encodes CASSLALDTGELFF.